The entry below describes one T cell receptor (beta chain). The record originates from a study of T cells in Graves' hyperthyroidism and ophthalmopathy. The CDR3 is 16 residues long. V was clipped by 5 bases and J by 3 bases; unmatched bases: 4. Duration under 3 months, a NOSPECS grade of at least 4, and a Clinical Activity Score of at least 3 characterized the ophthalmopathy patients. The source material, RNA transcripts, was used to amplify TCR beta CDR3 regions. An initial round of RT-PCR targeting the TCR CDR3 relied on the HTBI primer set. TCRdb called the multiplex PCR reads again in MiXCR, with one record for every CDR3 protein. The repertoire has hundreds of thousands of distinct CDR3 sequences, about 14% of them found once; the top ten carry 3.5% to 4.5%.

Sequenced material: blood. The chain employs TRBV12-3 or TRBV12-4 and TRBJ2-5; 15 bases align to TRBD2. The TCR comes from a woman aged 40-49 years with Graves' ophthalmopathy. CDR3 protein: CASSQGLAGGEETQYF. Written as DNA, the CDR3 is TGTGCCAGCAGTCAGGGACTAGCGGGAGGTGAAGAGACCCAGTACTTC.